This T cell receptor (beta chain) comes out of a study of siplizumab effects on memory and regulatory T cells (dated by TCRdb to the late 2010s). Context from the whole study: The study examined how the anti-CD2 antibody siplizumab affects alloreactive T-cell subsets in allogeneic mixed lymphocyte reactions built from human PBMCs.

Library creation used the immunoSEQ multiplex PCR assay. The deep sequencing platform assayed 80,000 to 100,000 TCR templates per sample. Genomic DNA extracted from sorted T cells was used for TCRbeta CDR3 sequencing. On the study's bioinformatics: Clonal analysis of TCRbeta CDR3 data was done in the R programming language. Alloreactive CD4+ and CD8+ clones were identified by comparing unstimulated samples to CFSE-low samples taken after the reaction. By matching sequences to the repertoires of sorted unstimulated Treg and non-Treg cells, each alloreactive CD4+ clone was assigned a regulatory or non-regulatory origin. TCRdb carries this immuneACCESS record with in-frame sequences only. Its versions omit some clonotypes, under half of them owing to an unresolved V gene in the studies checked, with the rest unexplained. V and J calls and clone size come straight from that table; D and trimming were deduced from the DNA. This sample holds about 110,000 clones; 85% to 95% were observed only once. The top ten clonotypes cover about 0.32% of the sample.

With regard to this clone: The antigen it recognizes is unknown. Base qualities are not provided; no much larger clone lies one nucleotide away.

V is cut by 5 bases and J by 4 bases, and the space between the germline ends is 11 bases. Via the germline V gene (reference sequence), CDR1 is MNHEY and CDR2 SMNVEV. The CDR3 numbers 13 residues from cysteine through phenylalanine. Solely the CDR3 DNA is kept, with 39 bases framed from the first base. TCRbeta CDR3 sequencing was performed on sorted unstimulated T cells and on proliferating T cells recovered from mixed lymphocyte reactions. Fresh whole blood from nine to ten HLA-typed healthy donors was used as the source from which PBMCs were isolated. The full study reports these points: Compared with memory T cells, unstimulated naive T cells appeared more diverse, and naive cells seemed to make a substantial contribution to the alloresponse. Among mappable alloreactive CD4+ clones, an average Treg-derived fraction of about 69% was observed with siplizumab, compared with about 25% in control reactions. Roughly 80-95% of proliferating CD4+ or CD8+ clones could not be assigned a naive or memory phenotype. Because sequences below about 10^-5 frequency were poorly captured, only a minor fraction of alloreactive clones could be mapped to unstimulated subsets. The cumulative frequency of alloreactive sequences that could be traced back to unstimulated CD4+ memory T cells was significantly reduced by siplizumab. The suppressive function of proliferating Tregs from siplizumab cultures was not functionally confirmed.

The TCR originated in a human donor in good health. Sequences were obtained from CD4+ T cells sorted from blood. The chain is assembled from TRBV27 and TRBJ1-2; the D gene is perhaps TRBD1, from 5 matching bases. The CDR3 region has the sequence CASSRDGTYGYTF. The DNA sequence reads TGTGCCAGCAGTAGGGACGGGACCTATGGCTACACCTTC.